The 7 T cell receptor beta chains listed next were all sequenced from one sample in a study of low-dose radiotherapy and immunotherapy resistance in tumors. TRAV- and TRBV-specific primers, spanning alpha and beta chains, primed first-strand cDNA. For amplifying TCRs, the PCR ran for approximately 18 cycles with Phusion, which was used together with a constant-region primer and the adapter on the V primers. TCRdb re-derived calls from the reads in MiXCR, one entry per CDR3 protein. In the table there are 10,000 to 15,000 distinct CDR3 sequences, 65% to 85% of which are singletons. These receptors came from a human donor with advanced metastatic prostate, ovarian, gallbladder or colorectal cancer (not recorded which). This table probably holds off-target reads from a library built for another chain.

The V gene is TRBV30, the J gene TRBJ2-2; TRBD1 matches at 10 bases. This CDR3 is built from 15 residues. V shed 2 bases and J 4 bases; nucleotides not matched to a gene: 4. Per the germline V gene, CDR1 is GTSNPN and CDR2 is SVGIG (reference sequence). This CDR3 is CAWSQGQGITGELFF. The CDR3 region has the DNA TGTGCCTGGAGTCAGGGACAGGGGATCACCGGGGAGCTGTTTTTT.

CDR3 in amino acids: CASSQGTRSTGELFF. The CDR3 DNA reads TGCGCCAGCAGCCAAGGGACTAGGTCAACCGGGGAGCTGTTTTTT. The rearrangement uses TRBV4-1 and TRBJ2-2; 7 bases fit TRBD2. The V segment lost 1 base and the J segment 5 bases; nucleotides outside the gene matches: 4. Per the germline V gene, CDR1 is MGHRA and CDR2 is YSYEKL. The CDR3 loop spans 15 amino acids.

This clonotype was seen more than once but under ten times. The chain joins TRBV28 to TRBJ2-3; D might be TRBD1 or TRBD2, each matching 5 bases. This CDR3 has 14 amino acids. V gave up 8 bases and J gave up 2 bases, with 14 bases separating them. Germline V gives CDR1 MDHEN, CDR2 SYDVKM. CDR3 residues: CASRDGLYTDTQYF. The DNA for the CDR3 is TGTGCCAGCCGGGACGGACTGTACACAGATACGCAGTATTTT.

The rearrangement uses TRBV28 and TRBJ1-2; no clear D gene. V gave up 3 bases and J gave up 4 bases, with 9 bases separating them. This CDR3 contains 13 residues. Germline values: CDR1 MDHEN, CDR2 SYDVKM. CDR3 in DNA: TGTGCCAGCAGTTTGCCGGACCCCTATGGCTACACCTTC. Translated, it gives CASSLPDPYGYTF.

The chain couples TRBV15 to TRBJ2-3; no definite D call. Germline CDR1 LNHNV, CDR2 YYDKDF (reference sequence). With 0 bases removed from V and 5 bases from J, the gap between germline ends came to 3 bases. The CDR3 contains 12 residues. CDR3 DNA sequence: TGTGCCACCAGCAGAGACGGAGATACGCAGTATTTT. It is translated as CATSRDGDTQYF.

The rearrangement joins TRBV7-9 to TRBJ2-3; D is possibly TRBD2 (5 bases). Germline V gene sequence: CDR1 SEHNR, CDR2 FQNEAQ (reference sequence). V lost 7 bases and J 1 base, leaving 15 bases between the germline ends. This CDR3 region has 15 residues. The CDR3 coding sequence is TGTGCCAGCACCACGGAGGCGACCGGCACAGATACGCAGTATTTT. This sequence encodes CASTTEATGTDTQYF.

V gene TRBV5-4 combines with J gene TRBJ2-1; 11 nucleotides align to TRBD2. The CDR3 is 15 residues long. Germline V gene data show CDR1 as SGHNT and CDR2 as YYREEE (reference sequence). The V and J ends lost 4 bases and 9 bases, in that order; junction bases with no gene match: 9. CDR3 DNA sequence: TGTGCCAGCAGCCTGACTAGCGGGATAGGTGGTGAGCAGTTCTTC. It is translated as CASSLTSGIGGEQFF.